Listed here is a single T cell receptor (beta chain). This clonotype was detected many times. Its antigen specificity is not known. There are no base qualities to consult, and no much larger clone falls within one base. Systemically healthy Caucasian individuals from Russia, 39 in total and aged about 6 to 90 years, were included as donors. Around 10 milliliters of peripheral blood were drawn from each donor into EDTA-treated Vacutainer tubes. PBMCs were isolated by Ficoll-Paque density-gradient centrifugation, with at least 7 million obtained per sample. Trizol reagent was used to extract total RNA from the PBMCs, yielding at least 6 micrograms per sample. For every donor, flow cytometry on a PBMC aliquot measured the percentage of naive CD45RAhigh/CD27high T cells. Library construction relied on 5' RACE. Instrument used: Illumina HiSeq 2500. A second PCR of 7 to 11 cycles was performed with a sample-barcoded 5' primer and a J-beta primer mix. Each TCR beta cDNA molecule received a unique molecular identifier from a template-switch 5' adaptor carrying 12 random nucleotides. Each sample yielded at least 2.5 million CDR3-containing paired-end reads. The Mint cDNA synthesis kit, primed by a TRBC-specific oligonucleotide, was used to synthesize first-strand cDNA from all RNA. Following uracil-DNA glycosylase treatment, a first 18-cycle PCR with universal primers M1SS and BC2_uni_R was performed on all cDNA. In the authors' own workflow: Normalization of each sample was performed by random selection of 1 million high-quality reads, each carrying a distinct molecular identifier. Reads with shared molecular identifiers were discarded instead of being binned into consensus sequences. MiTCR, run with a Q25 quality threshold and the strictest error-elimination algorithm, handled CDR3 identification, clonotype clustering and error correction. A nonparametric unseen species model with Euler transformation was used to estimate lower-bound total TCR beta diversity. In TCRdb, the public reads were trimmed at Q25 with fastp and aligned with MiXCR, with productive beta chains retained. A single entry per CDR3 protein holds the most common genes and DNA from its merged rows. TCRdb assigned the V and J calls; the authors' analysis was not used. The sample table lists about 730,000 distinct CDR3 sequences, roughly two fifths of them with a count of one. The top ten hold 20% to 25% of the sample.

From cysteine to phenylalanine, the CDR3 is 13 amino acids long. The entry retains the CDR3 DNA only, 39 bases that are in frame from base 1. The germline V gene sets CDR1 to SQVTM and CDR2 to ANQGSEA. Cut back by 3 bases and 1 base, the V and J ends lie 10 bases apart. The data were taken from a study of blood T cells in healthy people across ages (dated by TCRdb to between 2014 and 2016). About the study as a whole: In model experiments, roughly one uniquely barcoded TCR beta cDNA molecule per two T cells was captured by template switching. Using the same blood draw, the study looked at two additional independent replicas of 1 million unique cDNA reads for two donors, one aged 18 to 29 and the other aged 80 or older. Age-related changes in TCR beta repertoire diversity were measured in the study by deep sequencing normalized with unique cDNA molecular identifiers. To avoid experimental bias, donors of different ages were spread randomly across the sequencing lanes. Four age groups were formed from the donors: young (average about 16 years), middle-aged (approximately 40), aged (roughly 56) and long-lived (about 75).

The study at large found these results: Compared with the aged group, the long-lived group had more naive CD4+ T cells, fewer expanded clones and increased TCR diversity, a pattern suggesting age selection. There was a strong correlation between observed TCR beta diversity and the percentage of naive T cells measured by flow cytometry. As age increased, observed TCR beta diversity per million T cells dropped in a roughly linear way, and a significant reduction was already evident by age about 36. Since profiling was done on bulk unsorted PBMCs, naive and antigen-experienced compartments could not be conclusively compared. Donor CMV infection status was unknown, potentially confounding age-related changes in expanded clonotypes. Total diversity estimates from one million sequenced T cells were considered lower bounds and underestimates.

The clonotype was recovered from a woman between 55 and 75 years old in good health. The chain is encoded by TRBV29-1 joined to TRBJ2-7; the D gene identity is not certain. Sequenced sample: blood. The nucleotide sequence is TGCAGCGTTGAGGCCTTCAATTCCTACGAGCAGTACTTC. It translates to CSVEAFNSYEQYF.